This T cell receptor (beta chain) stems from a study of CD8+ T cells in alopecia areata. It was cDNA, reverse transcribed from extracted RNA, that served as the sequencing template. Method: immunoSEQ multiplex PCR; TCRdb's copy keeps in-frame clones and lacks some. The sample holds over 150,000 clones; 50% to 70% are singletons and the top ten take 1.7%. The CDR3 extends over 13 amino acids. Germline V gene sequence: CDR1 LGHNA, CDR2 YSLEER. The V end lost 5 bases, the J end lost 5 bases, and 9 bases lay between the germline ends. This sample comprised CD4+ T cells sorted from blood, obtained at week 0. The sequence was obtained from a human donor with alopecia areata. This chain connects TRBV4-3 to TRBJ2-2; D is possibly TRBD2 (6 bases). The CDR3 DNA reads as TGCGCCAGCAGCTCGGGGGAAACCGGGGAGCTGTTTTTT. Its protein product is CASSSGETGELFF.